These 10 T cell receptor beta chains came from one sample sequenced in a study of shared clonotypes between healthy human individuals. TCRdb's table, derived via immunoSEQ multiplex PCR, lists solely in-frame clones and lacks some. This table holds approximately 940,000 clones, approximately 80% found once. Sequenced input: memory CD4+ T cells sorted from blood. Subset noted: CD45RA-negative fraction. All receptors come from a man between 18 and 29 years old in good health.

This clone was detected a few times. V usage is TRBV11-2 and J usage is TRBJ1-2; D is unresolved. This CDR3 has 11 amino acids. Trimming left V 7 bases short and J 6 bases short, with 9 bases between. Germline loops: CDR1 SGHAT, CDR2 FQNNGV. The CDR3 DNA reads TGTGCCAGCAACCGCGTTGATGGCTACACCTTC. Translation: CASNRVDGYTF. The entire variable domain, with the rest obtained from reference TRBV11-2 and TRBJ1-2, is as follows: EAGVAQSPRYKIIEKRQSVAFWCNPISGHATLYWYQQILGQGPKLLIQFQNNGVVDDSQLPKDRFSAERLKGVDSTLKIQPAKLEDSAVYLCASNRVDGYTFGSGTRLTVV.

The chain uses TRBV5-4 and TRBJ1-2; D is possibly TRBD1 (5 bases). The CDR3 extends over 13 amino acids. Germline CDR1 SGHNT, CDR2 YYREEE (reference sequence). Deletions cut 1 base from V and 7 bases from J, with 11 bases between. The CDR3 is CASSLTRDPGYTF. The DNA of the CDR3 is TGTGCCAGCAGCTTGACCAGGGATCCTGGCTACACCTTC.

The genes are TRBV19 and TRBJ2-6, with 12 bases matching TRBD1. V was clipped by 4 bases and J by 5 bases; unmatched bases: 9. The CDR3 length is 18 residues. The germline CDR1 and CDR2 sequences are LNHDA and SQIVND (reference sequence). CDR3 bases: TGTGCCAGTAGTACCCCGGGACAGGGGGCTACATGGGCCAACGTCCTGACTTTC. Its translation: CASSTPGQGATWANVLTF. The whole variable domain, filled in from reference TRBV19 and TRBJ2-6, reads DGGITQSPKYLFRKEGQNVTLSCEQNLNHDAMYWYRQDPGQGLRLIYYSQIVNDFQKGDIAEGYSVSREKKESFPLTVTSAQKNPTAFYLCASSTPGQGATWANVLTFGAGSRLTVL.

The sample holds a few counts of this clone. The chain links TRBV30 to TRBJ2-5; the D is unclear. The CDR3 consists of 12 residues. The V end lost 1 base, the J end lost 5 bases, and 8 bases lay between the germline ends. From germline, CDR1 is GTSNPN and CDR2 SVGIG (reference sequence). The CDR3 here is CAWSELSETQYF. The CDR3 nucleotides are TGTGCCTGGAGTGAACTATCGGAGACCCAGTACTTC.

The J gene is TRBJ1-1, the V gene TRBV11-2; D remains ambiguous. V was shortened by 0 bases and J by 0 bases, with 8 bases between the two germline ends. Germline values: CDR1 SGHAT, CDR2 FQNNGV. The CDR3 spans 15 residues. The CDR3 DNA reads as TGTGCCAGCAGCTTAGACAGAGCTCTGAACACTGAAGCTTTCTTT. It specifies CASSLDRALNTEAFF.

The chain combines TRBV19 with TRBJ1-5, with 7 bases lining up with TRBD1. V lost 3 bases to trimming and J lost 6 bases; unmatched junction nucleotides: 11. This CDR3 is built from 16 residues. Per germline, CDR1 LNHDA and CDR2 SQIVND (reference sequence). Written as DNA, the CDR3 is TGTGCCAGTAGTATTCTTCCCGACAGGGCGGGTCAGCCCCAGCATTTT. Translated, it gives CASSILPDRAGQPQHF.

The rearrangement uses TRBV19 and TRBJ1-4; unclear D gene. Germline V gene sequence: CDR1 LNHDA, CDR2 SQIVND (reference sequence). The CDR3 spans 13 residues. Trimming pared 8 bases from V and 0 bases from J, leaving 7 bases between. The CDR3 is CASGYTTNEKLFF. CDR3 DNA: TGTGCCAGTGGGTATACAACTAATGAAAAACTGTTTTTT.

This clone was seen ten or more times. The CDR3, as DNA: TGTGCCAGCAGCGTCACAACAGGGGCTGGAAACACCATATATTTT. Encoded protein: CASSVTTGAGNTIYF. This chain joins TRBV9 and TRBJ1-3, with 7 bases identical to TRBD1. Germline V gene sequence: CDR1 SGDLS, CDR2 YYNGEE. The length of the CDR3 is 15 residues. The ends lost 2 bases at V and 2 bases at J; junction bases unmatched: 4.

The chain joins TRBV19 to TRBJ1-1; D gene uncertain. The CDR3 loop spans 15 amino acids. Deletions cut 7 bases from V and 1 base from J, with 16 bases between. Germline V lookup: CDR1 LNHDA, CDR2 SQIVND (reference sequence). The DNA for the CDR3 is TGTGCCAGTATTAAAGGCCCGACAAGGAACACTGAAGCTTTCTTT. As protein: CASIKGPTRNTEAFF.

The chain's CDR3 is CASSESAGLNTEAFF. The DNA of the CDR3 is TGTGCCAGCAGTGAATCGGCAGGCTTGAACACTGAAGCTTTCTTT. V usage is TRBV6-1 and J usage is TRBJ1-1; D call uncertain. The germline V gene has CDR1 MNHNS and CDR2 SASEGT. This CDR3 has 15 residues. Trimming removed 2 bases from V and 0 bases from J, with 10 bases in between.